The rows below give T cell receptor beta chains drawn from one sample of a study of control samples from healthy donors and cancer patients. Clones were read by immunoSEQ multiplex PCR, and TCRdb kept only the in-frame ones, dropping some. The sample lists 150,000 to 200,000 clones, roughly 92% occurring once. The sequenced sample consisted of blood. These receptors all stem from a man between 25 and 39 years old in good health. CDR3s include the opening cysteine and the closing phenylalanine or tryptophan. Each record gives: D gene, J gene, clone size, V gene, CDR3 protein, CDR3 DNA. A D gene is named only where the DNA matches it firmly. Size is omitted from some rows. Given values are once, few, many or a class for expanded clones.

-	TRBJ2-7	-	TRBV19	CASTLSGSSYEQYF	TGTGCCAGTACCTTGTCGGGGAGCTCCTACGAGCAGTACTTC
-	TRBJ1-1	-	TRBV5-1	CASSLEGAGEAFF	TGCGCCAGCAGCTTGGAGGGAGCGGGTGAAGCTTTCTTT
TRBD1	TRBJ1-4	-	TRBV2	CASLSPPGQSEATNEKLFF	TGTGCCAGCCTTTCCCCCCCGGGACAGTCTGAAGCAACTAATGAAAAACTGTTTTTT
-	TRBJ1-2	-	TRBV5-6	CASSLRLGYTF	TGTGCCAGCAGCTTGAGGCTTGGCTACACCTTC
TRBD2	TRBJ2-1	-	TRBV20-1	CSASRTSGRFEQFF	TGCAGTGCTAGTAGAACTAGCGGGAGGTTTGAGCAGTTCTTC
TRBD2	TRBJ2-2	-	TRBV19	CASRNSGRSGELFF	TGTGCCAGTAGGAATAGCGGGAGGAGCGGGGAGCTGTTTTTT
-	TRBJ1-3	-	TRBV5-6	CASSLVDAGNTIYF	TGTGCCAGCAGCTTGGTAGATGCTGGAAACACCATATATTTT
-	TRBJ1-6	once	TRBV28	CASSSSANSPLHF	TGTGCCAGCAGTTCGTCTGCGAATTCACCCCTCCACTTT
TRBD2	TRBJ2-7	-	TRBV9	CASSVEAGEDEQYF	TGTGCCAGCAGCGTAGAAGCGGGGGAAGACGAGCAGTACTTC
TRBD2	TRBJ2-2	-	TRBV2	CASNIAGGFTGELFF	TGTGCCAGCAATATAGCGGGAGGATTCACCGGGGAGCTGTTTTTT
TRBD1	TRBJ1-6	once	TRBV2	CASQGASSYNSPLHF	TGTGCCAGTCAGGGGGCTAGCTCCTATAATTCACCCCTCCACTTT
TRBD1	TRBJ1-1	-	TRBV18	CASSPSDRETFF	TGTGCCAGCTCACCCTCGGACAGGGAGACTTTCTTT
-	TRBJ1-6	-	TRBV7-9	CASSLAGGAQSPLHF	TGTGCCAGCAGCTTAGCGGGGGGGGCCCAGTCACCCCTCCACTTT
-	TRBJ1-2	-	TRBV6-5	CASSYGKGSNYGYTF	TGTGCCAGCAGTTACGGGAAAGGGTCAAACTATGGCTACACCTTC
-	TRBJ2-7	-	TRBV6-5	CASSYSGQFYEQYF	TGTGCCAGCAGTTACTCGGGCCAATTCTACGAGCAGTACTTC
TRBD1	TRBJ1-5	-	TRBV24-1	CATSDLGQGYGNQPQHF	TGTGCCACCAGTGACCTGGGACAGGGATACGGCAATCAGCCCCAGCATTTT
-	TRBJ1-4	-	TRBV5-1	CASSLEGGNEKLFF	TGCGCCAGCAGCTTGGAGGGTGGGAATGAAAAACTGTTTTTT
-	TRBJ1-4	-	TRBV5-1	CASSTTGRDNEKLFF	TGCGCCAGCAGCACGACAGGCCGGGACAATGAAAAACTGTTTTTT
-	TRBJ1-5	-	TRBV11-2	CASSRGASNQPQHF	TGTGCCAGCAGCCGAGGGGCTTCAAATCAGCCCCAGCATTTT
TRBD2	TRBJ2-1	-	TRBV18	CASSPGVAGAYNEQFF	TGTGCCAGCTCACCAGGGGTAGCGGGGGCCTACAATGAGCAGTTCTTC
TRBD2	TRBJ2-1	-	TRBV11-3	CASSLASGTYNEQFF	TGTGCCAGCAGCCTCGCTAGCGGAACCTACAATGAGCAGTTCTTC
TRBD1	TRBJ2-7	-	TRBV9	CASSPRDRGLGYEQYF	TGTGCCAGCAGCCCCCGGGACAGGGGATTAGGCTACGAGCAGTACTTC
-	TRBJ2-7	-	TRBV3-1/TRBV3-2	CASSQVLGANNEQYF	TGTGCCAGCAGCCAAGTCTTGGGGGCGAACAACGAGCAGTACTTC
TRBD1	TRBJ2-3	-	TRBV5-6	CASSLGGRPDTQYF	TGTGCCAGCAGCTTAGGGGGCCGGCCAGATACGCAGTATTTT
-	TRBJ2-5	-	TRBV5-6	CASSHGGRGGQETQYF	TGTGCCAGCAGCCATGGGGGTAGGGGAGGACAGGAGACCCAGTACTTC
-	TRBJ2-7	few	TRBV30	CAWGITNEQYF	TGTGCCTGGGGGATTACCAACGAGCAGTACTTC
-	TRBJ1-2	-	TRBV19	CASSPTERGGYTF	TGTGCCAGTAGTCCTACCGAAAGGGGTGGCTACACCTTC
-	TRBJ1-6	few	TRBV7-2	CASSPSRGITPLHF	TGTGCCAGCAGCCCTTCGAGGGGGATCACACCCCTCCACTTT
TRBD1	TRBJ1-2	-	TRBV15	CATSRGGFDRVNGYTF	TGTGCCACCAGCAGAGGGGGATTCGACAGGGTAAATGGCTACACCTTC
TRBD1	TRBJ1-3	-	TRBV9	CASSVAETGTGNTIYF	TGTGCCAGCAGCGTAGCCGAGACAGGGACCGGAAACACCATATATTTT
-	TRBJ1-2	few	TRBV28	CASSDLPNLGGYTF	TGTGCCAGCAGTGACCTCCCGAACTTGGGGGGCTACACCTTC
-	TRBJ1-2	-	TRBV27	CASSLGKNYGYTF	TGTGCCAGCAGTTTAGGCAAGAACTATGGCTACACCTTC
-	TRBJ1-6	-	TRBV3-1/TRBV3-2	CASSSSSTVSSPLHF	TGTGCCAGCAGCTCAAGTTCGACTGTCTCGTCACCCCTCCACTTT